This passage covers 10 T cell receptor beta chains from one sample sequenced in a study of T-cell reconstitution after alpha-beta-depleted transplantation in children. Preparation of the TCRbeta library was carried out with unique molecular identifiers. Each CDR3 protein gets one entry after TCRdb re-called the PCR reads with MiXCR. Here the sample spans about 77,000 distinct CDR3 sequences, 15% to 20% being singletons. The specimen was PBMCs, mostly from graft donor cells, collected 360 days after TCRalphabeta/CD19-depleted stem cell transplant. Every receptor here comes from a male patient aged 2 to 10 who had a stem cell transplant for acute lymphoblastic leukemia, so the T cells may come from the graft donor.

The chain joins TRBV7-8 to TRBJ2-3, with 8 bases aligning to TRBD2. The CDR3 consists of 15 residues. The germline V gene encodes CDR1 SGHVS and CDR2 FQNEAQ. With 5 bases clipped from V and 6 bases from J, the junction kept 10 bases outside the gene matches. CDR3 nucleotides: TGTGCCAGCAGCCGCGGGGCGGGAGGTAGGGATACGCAGTATTTT. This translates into CASSRGAGGRDTQYF.

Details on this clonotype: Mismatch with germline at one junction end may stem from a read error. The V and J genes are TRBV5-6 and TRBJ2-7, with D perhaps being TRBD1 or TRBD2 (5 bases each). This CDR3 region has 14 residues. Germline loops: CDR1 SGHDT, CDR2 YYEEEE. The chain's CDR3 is CASSSRGVLYELYF. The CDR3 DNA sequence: TGTGCCAGCAGCTCCCGAGGGGTTCTTTACGAGCTGTACTTC.

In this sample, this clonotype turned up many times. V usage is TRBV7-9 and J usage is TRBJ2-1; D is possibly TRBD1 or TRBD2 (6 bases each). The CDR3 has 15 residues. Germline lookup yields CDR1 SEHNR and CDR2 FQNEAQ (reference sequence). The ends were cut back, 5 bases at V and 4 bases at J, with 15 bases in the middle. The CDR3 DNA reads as TGTGCCAGCAGCAAAGGGGGGCAGGCTTACAATGAGCAGTTCTTC. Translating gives CASSKGGQAYNEQFF.

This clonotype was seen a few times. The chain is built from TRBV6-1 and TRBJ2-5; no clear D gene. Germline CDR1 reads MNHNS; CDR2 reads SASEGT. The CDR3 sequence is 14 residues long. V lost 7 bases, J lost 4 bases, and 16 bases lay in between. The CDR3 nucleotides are TGTGCCAGCATGCGTGGTAATTGGGGAGAGACCCAGTACTTC. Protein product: CASMRGNWGETQYF.

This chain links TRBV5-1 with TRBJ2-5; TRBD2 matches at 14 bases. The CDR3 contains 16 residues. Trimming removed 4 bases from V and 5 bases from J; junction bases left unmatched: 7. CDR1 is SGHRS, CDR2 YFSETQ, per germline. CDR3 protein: CASSPGTSGRGETQYF. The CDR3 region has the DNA TGCGCCAGCAGCCCCGGGACTAGCGGGAGAGGGGAGACCCAGTACTTC.

CDR3 sequence reads: CASSEQGLAKNIQYF. Here the CDR3 DNA reads TGCGCCAGCAGTGAACAGGGGCTAGCCAAAAACATTCAGTACTTC. The chain couples TRBV10-2 to TRBJ2-4, with TRBD1 matching over 7 bases. CDR1 is WSHSY and CDR2 is SAAADI in the germline V gene. The CDR3 is 15 amino acids. V trimming: 3 bases; J trimming: 0 bases; junction bases outside the gene matches: 2.

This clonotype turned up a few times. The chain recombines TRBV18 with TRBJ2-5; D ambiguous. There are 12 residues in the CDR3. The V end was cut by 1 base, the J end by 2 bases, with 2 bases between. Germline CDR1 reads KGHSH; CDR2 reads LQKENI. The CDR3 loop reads CASSPRQETQYF. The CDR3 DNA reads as TGTGCCAGCTCACCACGGCAAGAGACCCAGTACTTC. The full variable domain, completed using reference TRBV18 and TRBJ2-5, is NAGVMQNPRHLVRRRGQEARLRCSPMKGHSHVYWYRQLPEEGLKFMVYLQKENIIDESGMPKERFSAEFPKEGPSILRIQQVVRGDSAAYFCASSPRQETQYFGPGTRLLVL.

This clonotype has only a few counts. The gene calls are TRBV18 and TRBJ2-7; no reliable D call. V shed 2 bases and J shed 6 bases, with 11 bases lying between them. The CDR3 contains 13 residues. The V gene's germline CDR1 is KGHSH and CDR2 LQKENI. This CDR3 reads CASSPTRASEQYF. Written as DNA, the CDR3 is TGTGCCAGCTCACCAACTCGAGCGTCCGAGCAGTACTTC.

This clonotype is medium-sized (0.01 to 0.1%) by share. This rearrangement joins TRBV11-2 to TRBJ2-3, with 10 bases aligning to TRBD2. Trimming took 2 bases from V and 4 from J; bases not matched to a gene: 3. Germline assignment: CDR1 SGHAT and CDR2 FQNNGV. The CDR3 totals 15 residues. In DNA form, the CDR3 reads TGTGCCAGCAGCTTAACTAGCGGGATCGCAGATACGCAGTATTTT. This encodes CASSLTSGIADTQYF.

CDR3 nucleotide sequence: TGTGCCAGCAGCCAAGTCTCTGGATTACAAGGACAGGGTAGTGGCTACACCTTC. Amino acids: CASSQVSGLQGQGSGYTF. This chain joins TRBV14 and TRBJ1-2; 8 bases match TRBD1. V shed 1 base, J shed 7 bases, and the junction held 17 bases outside the gene matches. This CDR3 comprises 18 residues. Germline V CDR1 and CDR2: SGHDN, FVKESK.